This is a list of T cell receptor beta chains from one sample in a study of cytomegalovirus exposure and HLA in healthy donors. Using immunoSEQ multiplex PCR, the repertoire was profiled, and TCRdb retains in-frame clones only, with some absent. The data contain 150,000 to 200,000 clones, 85% of them seen just once; the ten biggest clones take up 2% to 2.5%. The sample was PBMCs. The receptor source for this set is a man aged 25-40 years in good health and CMV-seropositive. Both conserved end residues are part of each CDR3. D genes are given only for firm matches. Not all rows give a size; the values are once, few, many and, for expanded clones, a class.

clone_size j_call v_call d_call cdr3_aa cdr3_nt
. TRBJ1-1 TRBV4-1 . CASSQGGINTEAFF TGCGCCAGCAGCCAAGGCGGCATAAACACTGAAGCTTTCTTT
. TRBJ2-2 TRBV11-2 TRBD2 CASTFGRGSGTGELFF TGTGCCAGCACCTTTGGGCGGGGGTCGGGCACCGGGGAGCTGTTTTTT
once TRBJ2-7 TRBV5-4 . CASSIWGQIPYEQYF TGTGCCAGCAGCATATGGGGGCAGATCCCCTACGAGCAGTACTTC
. TRBJ1-2 TRBV19 TRBD1 CASSIGQGRGHGYTF TGTGCCAGTAGTATAGGACAGGGAAGAGGACATGGCTACACCTTC
. TRBJ2-1 TRBV4-3 TRBD2 CASSPTSGESYNEQFF TGCGCCAGCAGCCCGACTAGCGGGGAGTCCTACAATGAGCAGTTCTTC
. TRBJ2-3 TRBV7-2 TRBD2 CASSQGTSGGATDTQYF TGTGCCAGCAGCCAAGGGACTAGCGGGGGGGCGACAGATACGCAGTATTTT
. TRBJ2-3 TRBV5-1 . CASSLAPGADTQYF TGCGCCAGCAGCTTGGCCCCGGGGGCAGATACGCAGTATTTT
. TRBJ1-6 TRBV25-1 TRBD1 CASGWTGYNSPLHF TGTGCCAGCGGTTGGACAGGCTATAATTCACCCCTCCACTTT
. TRBJ1-1 TRBV27 TRBD1 CASSRQGTTEAFF TGTGCCAGCAGTAGACAGGGGACAACTGAAGCTTTCTTT
few TRBJ1-2 TRBV6-5 . CASSFTGNYGYTF TGTGCCAGCAGTTTTACAGGGAACTATGGCTACACCTTC
. TRBJ1-6 TRBV13 TRBD1 CASSLEGGVNSPLHF TGTGCCAGCAGCTTAGAAGGGGGCGTGAATTCACCCCTCCACTTT
. TRBJ2-1 TRBV19 TRBD1 CARGVDRGSYNEQFF TGTGCCAGGGGGGTAGACAGGGGAAGCTACAATGAGCAGTTCTTC
. TRBJ1-3 TRBV9 TRBD1 CASSVTQGAAGNTIYF TGTGCCAGCAGCGTTACACAGGGGGCTGCTGGAAACACCATATATTTT
. TRBJ1-1 TRBV2 . CASRSREVHTEAFF TGTGCCAGCAGATCCAGGGAAGTGCACACTGAAGCTTTCTTT
. TRBJ2-5 TRBV7-7 . CASSLGNKRVGETQYF TGTGCTAGCAGCTTAGGGAATAAGAGGGTCGGGGAGACCCAGTACTTC
. TRBJ2-1 TRBV27 TRBD2 CASSPRTSGGAYEQFF TGTGCCAGCAGCCCTAGGACTAGCGGGGGGGCATATGAGCAGTTCTTC
once TRBJ2-5 TRBV5-1 . CASSFRQAQETQYF TGCGCCAGCAGCTTCCGACAGGCACAAGAGACCCAGTACTTC
. TRBJ2-1 TRBV7-3 TRBD2 CASSLIAASGGPNNEQFF TGTGCCAGCAGCTTAATCGCGGCTAGCGGGGGCCCCAACAATGAGCAGTTCTTC
. TRBJ2-1 TRBV4-2 . CASSQLPTGNEQFF TGTGCCAGCAGCCAACTCCCAACAGGGAATGAGCAGTTCTTC
. TRBJ2-3 TRBV11-2 TRBD2 CASSLLAGGSTDTQYF TGTGCCAGCAGCTTACTAGCGGGGGGGAGCACAGATACGCAGTATTTT
. TRBJ2-5 TRBV5-6 TRBD2 CASSLGGTRRETQYF TGTGCCAGCAGCTTGGGGGGGACTAGACGAGAGACCCAGTACTTC
. TRBJ1-3 TRBV4-1 . CASSLGQGGSTIYF TGCGCCAGCAGCCTTGGGCAGGGTGGTTCCACCATATATTTT
few TRBJ1-5 TRBV4-2 . CASSQAGEGNQPQHF TGTGCCAGCAGCCAAGCTGGAGAAGGCAATCAGCCCCAGCATTTT
. TRBJ1-1 TRBV6-5 . CASSYSFGSEAFF TGTGCCAGCAGTTACTCGTTCGGTTCTGAAGCTTTCTTT
. TRBJ2-1 TRBV5-1 TRBD2 CASINSGGAGNEQFF TGCGCCAGCATTAATAGCGGGGGGGCTGGAAATGAGCAGTTCTTC
. TRBJ2-3 TRBV14 TRBD2 CASSQEEGLDSGSMYTQYF TGTGCCAGCAGCCAAGAAGAGGGTCTTGATAGCGGGTCCATGTATACGCAGTATTTT
. TRBJ1-4 TRBV25-1 . CASSERGGRGEKLFF TGTGCCAGCAGTGAAAGGGGGGGGCGCGGTGAAAAACTGTTTTTT
few TRBJ1-6 TRBV9 . CASSVRPERSPLHF TGTGCCAGCAGCGTCCGCCCAGAACGATCACCCCTCCACTTT
. TRBJ2-7 TRBV6-6 . CASSQGLNYEQYF TGTGCCAGCAGCCAAGGACTGAACTACGAGCAGTACTTC
. TRBJ2-3 TRBV6-5 . CASSYGAGWTDTQYF TGTGCCAGCAGTTACGGGGCAGGTTGGACAGATACGCAGTATTTT
. TRBJ1-1 TRBV6-5 TRBD1 CASRTGLNTEAFF TGTGCCAGCAGGACAGGGTTGAACACTGAAGCTTTCTTT
. TRBJ1-4 TRBV5-1 . CASTDRATGNEGLFF TGCGCCAGCACCGACCGCGCCACGGGTAATGAGGGACTGTTTTTT
. TRBJ1-5 TRBV11-2 TRBD1 CASSPGQEVYQPQHF TGTGCCAGCAGCCCCGGACAGGAGGTATATCAGCCCCAGCATTTT
. TRBJ2-1 TRBV7-9 TRBD2 CASNPREGEQFF TGTGCCAGCAACCCCCGGGAGGGTGAGCAGTTCTTC
. TRBJ1-2 TRBV7-3 . CASGEDYGYTF TGTGCCAGCGGGGAGGACTATGGCTACACCTTC
. TRBJ1-2 TRBV5-4 TRBD1 CASSTGTAYYGYTF TGTGCCAGCAGTACCGGGACAGCCTACTATGGCTACACCTTC
. TRBJ1-3 TRBV7-6 . CASGGGGSGNTIYF TGTGCCAGTGGCGGGGGGGGGTCTGGAAACACCATATATTTT
. TRBJ2-3 TRBV11-2 . CASSLEVRTDTQYF TGTGCCAGCAGCTTAGAGGTCCGGACAGATACGCAGTATTTT
. TRBJ1-5 TRBV7-9 . CASSYSWREGNQPQHF TGTGCCAGCAGCTACAGTTGGAGGGAGGGGAATCAGCCCCAGCATTTT
. TRBJ1-1 TRBV4-2 . CASSQDRGRNTEAFF TGTGCCAGCAGCCAAGATAGGGGCAGAAACACTGAAGCTTTCTTT
once TRBJ2-7 TRBV18 TRBD2 CASSPPQSGAYEQYF TGTGCCAGCTCACCACCGCAAAGCGGGGCCTACGAGCAGTACTTC
. TRBJ1-1 TRBV11-2 . CASSRIGGSNTEAFF TGTGCCAGCAGCCGAATAGGGGGATCGAACACTGAAGCTTTCTTT
. TRBJ2-1 TRBV4-2 TRBD2 CASSQSVAGGTDEQFF TGTGCCAGCAGCCAAAGCGTCGCGGGGGGTACAGATGAGCAGTTCTTC
. TRBJ1-5 TRBV15 . CATSREQGVNQPQHF TGTGCCACCAGCAGAGAACAGGGTGTTAATCAGCCCCAGCATTTT
. TRBJ1-2 TRBV4-3 TRBD1 CASSQAGGTGYTF TGCGCCAGCAGCCAAGCAGGGGGAACTGGCTACACCTTC
. TRBJ1-2 TRBV4-3 . CASRQTIGGDGYTF TGCGCCAGCAGACAGACGATAGGGGGAGATGGCTACACCTTC
. TRBJ2-5 TRBV30 TRBD2 CAWSVIASGGKGETQYF TGTGCCTGGAGTGTAATCGCTAGCGGGGGTAAGGGGGAGACCCAGTACTTC
few TRBJ1-2 TRBV9 TRBD1 CASSVRGRDDYGYTF TGTGCCAGCAGCGTGAGGGGGCGGGACGACTATGGCTACACCTTC
. TRBJ2-2 TRBV2 . CASSVSQITGELFF TGTGCCAGCAGTGTATCCCAGATCACCGGGGAGCTGTTTTTT
once TRBJ2-5 TRBV11-3 TRBD2 CASSSSGGETQYF TGTGCCAGCAGCTCATCGGGGGGGGAGACCCAGTACTTC
. TRBJ1-5 TRBV23-1 TRBD1 CASSRGRGTGGGNQPQHF TGCGCCAGCAGTCGTGGAAGGGGGACAGGGGGGGGCAATCAGCCCCAGCATTTT
. TRBJ1-5 TRBV5-1 TRBD1 CASSFHRDRGLNDQPQHF TGCGCCAGCAGCTTTCACCGGGACAGGGGACTCAACGATCAGCCCCAGCATTTT
. TRBJ1-3 TRBV11-3 TRBD1 CASSPRGQRRPGNTIYF TGTGCCAGCAGCCCGAGGGGGCAGCGAAGACCAGGAAACACCATATATTTT
. TRBJ2-5 TRBV18 . CASSLGETQYF TGTGCCAGCTCACTCGGGGAGACCCAGTACTTC
. TRBJ1-3 TRBV9 . CASSVAGQLSGNTIYF TGTGCCAGCAGCGTAGCGGGTCAGCTCTCTGGAAACACCATATATTTT
. TRBJ2-1 TRBV12-5 . CASGSFRGHEQFF TGTGCTAGTGGTTCCTTCAGGGGACATGAGCAGTTCTTC
many TRBJ1-2 TRBV18 . CASSTDSYGYTF TGTGCCAGCTCAACGGACAGCTATGGCTACACCTTC
. TRBJ2-1 TRBV9 . CASSVGFRSSYNEQFF TGTGCCAGCAGCGTAGGTTTCCGGAGCTCCTACAATGAGCAGTTCTTC
. TRBJ1-5 TRBV5-8 . CASSQPARDNQPQHF TGTGCCAGCAGCCAACCGGCCAGGGACAATCAGCCCCAGCATTTT